A single sample gave rise to the 18 T cell receptor beta chains below, sequenced in a study of Ad26.COV2.S vaccination and SARS-CoV-2 variants. Assay: immunoSEQ multiplex PCR; the TCRdb copy retains only in-frame clones and omits some. Here the sample spans just over 350,000 clones, about 85% being singletons. Sample treatment: 19 received Ad26.COV2.S at low or high dose, single or two shots; about 5 received placebo; per-sample allocation not given. Vaccine and placebo recipients were sampled on day 63 after the first injection. The starting material was peripheral blood, obtained in a trial of Ad26.COV2.S vaccine versus placebo. These receptors were taken from a person between 18 and 65 years old who received the Ad26.COV2.S COVID-19 vaccine or a placebo.

The CDR3 coding sequence is TGCGCCAGCAGCTTGAGGGGTATCACTATCCCGGACTACACCTTC. Its protein is CASSLRGITIPDYTF. The V call is TRBV5-1, the J call TRBJ1-2; the D gene is possibly TRBD1 (5 bases). Trimming left V 1 base short and J 10 bases short, with 20 bases between. There are 15 residues in the CDR3. CDR1 is SGHRS and CDR2 is YFSETQ in the germline V gene.

The J gene is TRBJ2-7, the V gene TRBV5-1; TRBD2 is a possible D gene (6 bases). The CDR3 has 13 residues. The germline V gene encodes CDR1 SGHRS and CDR2 YFSETQ. Deletions cut 3 bases from V and 3 bases from J, with 10 bases between. As DNA, the CDR3 is TGCGCCAGCAGCTCTTACGGGGGCTACGAGCAGTACTTC. Translation: CASSSYGGYEQYF.

The V and J genes are TRBV15 and TRBJ2-7; 7 nucleotides align to TRBD1. Germline V gives CDR1 LNHNV, CDR2 YYDKDF (reference sequence). The ends lost 2 bases at V and 4 bases at J; junction bases unmatched: 8. The CDR3 runs 15 residues. CDR3 in DNA: TGTGCCACCAGCAGACTAGGACAGGTCGGGTACGAGCAGTACTTC. It translates to CATSRLGQVGYEQYF.

V usage is TRBV19 and J usage is TRBJ1-2, with TRBD1 identical over 7 bases. V dropped 3 bases and J dropped 6; count of bases not matched to a gene: 7. Germline V CDR1 and CDR2: LNHDA, SQIVND (reference sequence). This CDR3 region has 14 residues. The CDR3 region has the DNA TGTGCCAGTAGTATTCGAGGGGGCGGCGATGGCTACACCTTC. It yields the protein CASSIRGGGDGYTF.

CDR3 amino acids: CASSFSGDRVNTEAFF. Written as DNA, the CDR3 is TGTGCCAGCAGTTTCTCAGGGGACAGGGTGAACACTGAAGCTTTCTTT. V usage is TRBV5-8 and J usage is TRBJ1-1, with TRBD1 identical over 9 bases. Germline CDR1 SGHTS, CDR2 YDEGEE. V lost 5 bases, J lost 0 bases, and 8 bases stayed unmatched. The CDR3 contains 16 residues.

The V gene is TRBV9, the J gene TRBJ2-7; 7 nucleotides agree with TRBD1. The CDR3 is 14 residues long. Germline CDR1 SGDLS, CDR2 YYNGEE. The V gene end was trimmed by 4 bases and the J gene end by 2 bases; junction bases not matched to a gene: 6. CDR3 in amino acids: CASSSRDSTYEQYF. In DNA, the CDR3 is TGTGCCAGCAGCAGCCGGGACAGCACCTACGAGCAGTACTTC.

The CDR3 DNA follows: TGTGCCAGCAGCCACACCGGGACAGGGGGTTCAGATACGCAGTATTTT. Residues: CASSHTGTGGSDTQYF. This chain uses TRBV7-9 with TRBJ2-3; TRBD1 aligns across 11 bases. The CDR3 consists of 16 residues. CDR1 is SEHNR and CDR2 is FQNEAQ in the germline V gene (reference sequence). Losses at the gene ends were 5 bases for V and 4 bases for J; bases not matched to a gene: 8.

J is TRBJ2-4 and V is TRBV5-1, with TRBD1 identical over 8 bases. Germline V gene data show CDR1 as SGHRS and CDR2 as YFSETQ. This CDR3 spans 14 amino acids. V was clipped by 5 bases and J by 8 bases; unmatched bases: 9. The CDR3 coding sequence is TGCGCCAGCAGTTTTGGACAGGGAGGAGACATTCAGTACTTC. Its translation: CASSFGQGGDIQYF. The variable domain in full, completed from reference TRBV5-1 and TRBJ2-4, reads KAGVTQTPRYLIKTRGQQVTLSCSPISGHRSVSWYQQTPGQGLQFLFEYFSETQRNKGNFPGRFSGRQFSNSRSEMNVSTLELGDSALYLCASSFGQGGDIQYFGAGTRLSVL.

A word on this clone: Since a much larger clone is just one base distant, this may be a read error. In the same sample, other DNA sequences code for this CDR3. The V gene is TRBV2, the J gene TRBJ2-7; either TRBD1 or TRBD2 may supply D (5 bases each). Trimming pared 8 bases from V and 3 bases from J, leaving 5 bases between. The CDR3 is 10 amino acids. Germline loops: CDR1 SNHLY, CDR2 FYNNEI. The CDR3 loop is CASGGYEQYF. The CDR3 bases are TGTGCCAGCGGGGGCTACGAGCAGTACTTC.

The chain combines TRBV7-2 with TRBJ2-2; D gene unclear. Trimming removed 11 bases at V and 3 bases at J, with 16 bases between. The CDR3 runs to 14 residues. The germline V gene encodes CDR1 SGHTA and CDR2 FQGNSA. The CDR3 is CAVGGGGDTGELFF. For the CDR3, the DNA is TGTGCCGTGGGCGGTGGTGGAGACACCGGGGAGCTGTTTTTT.

This chain uses TRBV9 with TRBJ1-1; 9 bases agree with TRBD1. The CDR3 has 17 residues. Per the germline V gene, CDR1 is SGDLS and CDR2 is YYNGEE. V was pared by 3 bases and J by 0 bases, with 9 bases of the junction left unmatched. CDR3 nucleotides: TGTGCCAGCAGCGGTGGACAGGGGTGGGTACTGAACACTGAAGCTTTCTTT. This codes for CASSGGQGWVLNTEAFF.

The J gene is TRBJ2-1, the V gene TRBV18, with D unresolved. CDR1 is KGHSH and CDR2 is LQKENI in the germline V gene. Between the trimmed V and J ends, which lost 2 bases and 7 bases, there was a span of 12 bases. This CDR3 has 14 amino acids. The CDR3 coding sequence is TGTGCCAGCTCACCAATCTTATCCGAGAATGAGCAGTTCTTC. Encoded protein: CASSPILSENEQFF.

The gene calls are TRBV10-3 and TRBJ1-1, with TRBD1 matching 7 bases. V lost 5 bases, J lost 11 bases, and 17 bases stayed unmatched. This CDR3 has 15 amino acids. Germline assignment: CDR1 ENHRY and CDR2 SYGVKD. In nucleotides, the CDR3 is TGTGCCATCAGTTCTCAGGTGGGACAGCAATCCGGGGCTTTCTTT. Translating gives CAISSQVGQQSGAFF.

The CDR3 region is CASSTLGRGREGPDTQYF. CDR3 coding DNA: TGTGCCAGCAGCACCCTCGGGAGGGGGCGGGAGGGCCCAGATACGCAGTATTTT. The V and J genes are TRBV28 and TRBJ2-3; 9 bases line up with TRBD2. Trimming at V came to 6 bases and at J to 4 bases, leaving 17 bases not matched to a gene. The CDR3 sequence is 18 residues long. Germline loops: CDR1 MDHEN, CDR2 SYDVKM.

The CDR3 DNA sequence: TGTGCCAGCAGACGTGAGAGCGGGGGGACCTACAATGAGCAGTTCTTC. As protein: CASRRESGGTYNEQFF. V usage is TRBV27 and J usage is TRBJ2-1; 9 nucleotides match TRBD2. This CDR3 region has 16 residues. The J segment lost 2 bases and the V segment lost 6 bases, leaving 8 bases of the junction unmatched. Germline lookup yields CDR1 MNHEY and CDR2 SMNVEV (reference sequence).

This clone was detected only a few times. J is TRBJ2-1 and V is TRBV11-3; 9 positions agree with TRBD2. Germline V gene sequence: CDR1 SGHNT, CDR2 YENEEA. The CDR3 totals 15 residues. Trimming cost V 5 bases and J 5 bases; bases outside gene matches: 7. The DNA for the CDR3 is TGTGCCAGCAGCCCCCTGGCGGGAGGGCACAATGAGCAGTTCTTC. This encodes CASSPLAGGHNEQFF.

This rearrangement joins TRBV28 to TRBJ2-7, with 8 nucleotides matching TRBD1. Germline values: CDR1 MDHEN, CDR2 SYDVKM. The length of the CDR3 is 17 residues. J was trimmed by 4 bases and V by 3 bases; bases with no gene match: 14. The CDR3: CASSFPEGQDANYEQYF. The DNA for the CDR3 is TGTGCCAGCAGTTTTCCTGAGGGACAGGACGCGAATTACGAGCAGTACTTC.

V is TRBV11-2 and J is TRBJ1-1; weak D call: TRBD1 (5 bases). V was pared by 8 bases and J by 5 bases, with 9 bases between. Germline loops: CDR1 SGHAT, CDR2 FQNNGV. The CDR3 extends over 11 amino acids. CDR3 amino acids: CASERGTEAFF. CDR3 DNA: TGTGCCAGCGAGAGGGGAACTGAAGCTTTCTTT. The full variable domain, completed using reference TRBV11-2 and TRBJ1-1, is EAGVAQSPRYKIIEKRQSVAFWCNPISGHATLYWYQQILGQGPKLLIQFQNNGVVDDSQLPKDRFSAERLKGVDSTLKIQPAKLEDSAVYLCASERGTEAFFGQGTRLTVV.